This T cell receptor beta chain was retrieved from a study of T-cell reconstitution after alpha-beta-depleted transplantation in children. TCRbeta library preparation incorporated unique molecular identifiers. A single record per CDR3 protein comes from TCRdb applying MiXCR to the PCR reads. The table lists roughly 160,000 distinct CDR3 sequences, around 10% of them singletons. This clonotype was detected many times. As yet, its antigen is unknown. Points from the study as a whole: T-cell numbers and diversity, one year after transplant, stemmed largely from T cells that were newly produced.

V shed 5 bases and J 3 bases; nucleotides not matched to a gene: 13. This CDR3 contains 16 residues. Germline values: CDR1 SEHNR, CDR2 FQNEAQ (reference sequence). The TCR comes from a boy aged 2 to 9 with acute myeloid leukemia, due to receive a stem cell transplant. This specimen consisted of PBMCs, obtained before TCRalphabeta/CD19-depleted stem cell transplant. The rearrangement joins TRBV7-9 to TRBJ2-7, with 7 bases that match TRBD2. Written as DNA, the CDR3 is TGTGCCAGCAGCCCCAAGGGGCCTAGCGGATACTACGAGCAGTACTTC. This gives the protein CASSPKGPSGYYEQYF.